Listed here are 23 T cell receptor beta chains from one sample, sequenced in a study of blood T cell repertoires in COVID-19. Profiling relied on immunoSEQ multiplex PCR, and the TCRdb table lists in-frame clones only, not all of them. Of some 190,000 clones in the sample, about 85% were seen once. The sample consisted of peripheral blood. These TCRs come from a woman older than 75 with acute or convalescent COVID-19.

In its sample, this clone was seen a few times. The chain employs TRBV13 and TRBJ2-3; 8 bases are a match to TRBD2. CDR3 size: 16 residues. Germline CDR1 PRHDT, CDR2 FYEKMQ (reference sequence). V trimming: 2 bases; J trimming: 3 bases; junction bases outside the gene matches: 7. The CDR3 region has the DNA TGTGCCAGCAGCTTACGGGCGGGAGGCCAAACAGATACGCAGTATTTT. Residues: CASSLRAGGQTDTQYF.

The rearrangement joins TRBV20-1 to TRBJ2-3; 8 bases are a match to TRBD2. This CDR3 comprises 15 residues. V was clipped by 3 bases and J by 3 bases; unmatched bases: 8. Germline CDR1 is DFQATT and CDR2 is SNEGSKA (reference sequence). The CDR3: CSASPPGGRTDTQYF. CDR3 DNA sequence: TGCAGTGCTAGTCCCCCGGGAGGGAGGACAGATACGCAGTATTTT.

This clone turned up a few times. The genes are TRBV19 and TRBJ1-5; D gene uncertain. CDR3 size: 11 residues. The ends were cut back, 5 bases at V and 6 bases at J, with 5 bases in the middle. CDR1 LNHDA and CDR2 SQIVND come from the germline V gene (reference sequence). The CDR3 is CASSGGQPQHF. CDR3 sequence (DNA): TGTGCCAGTAGTGGCGGTCAGCCCCAGCATTTT. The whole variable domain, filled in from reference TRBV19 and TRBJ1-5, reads DGGITQSPKYLFRKEGQNVTLSCEQNLNHDAMYWYRQDPGQGLRLIYYSQIVNDFQKGDIAEGYSVSREKKESFPLTVTSAQKNPTAFYLCASSGGQPQHFGDGTRLSIL.

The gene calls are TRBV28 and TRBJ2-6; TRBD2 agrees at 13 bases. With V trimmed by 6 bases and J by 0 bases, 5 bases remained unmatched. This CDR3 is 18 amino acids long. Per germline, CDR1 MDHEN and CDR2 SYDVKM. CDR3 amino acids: CASSRLAGGFSGANVLTF. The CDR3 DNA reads TGTGCCAGCAGCCGACTAGCGGGAGGTTTCTCTGGGGCCAACGTCCTGACTTTC.

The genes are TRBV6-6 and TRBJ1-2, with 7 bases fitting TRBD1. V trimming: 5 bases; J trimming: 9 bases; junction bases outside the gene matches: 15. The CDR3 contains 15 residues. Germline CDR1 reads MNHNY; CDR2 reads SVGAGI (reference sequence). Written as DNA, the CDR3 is TGTGCCAGCAGTCAAGGGACAGCACCCCTCGGTAGCTACACCTTC. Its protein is CASSQGTAPLGSYTF.

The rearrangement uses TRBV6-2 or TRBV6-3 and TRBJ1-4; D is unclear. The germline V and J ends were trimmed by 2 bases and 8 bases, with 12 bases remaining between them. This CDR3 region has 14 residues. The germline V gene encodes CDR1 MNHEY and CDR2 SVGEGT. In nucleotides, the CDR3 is TGTGCCAGCAGTTACGCCGGACTTAGGGAAAAACTGTTTTTT. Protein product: CASSYAGLREKLFF.

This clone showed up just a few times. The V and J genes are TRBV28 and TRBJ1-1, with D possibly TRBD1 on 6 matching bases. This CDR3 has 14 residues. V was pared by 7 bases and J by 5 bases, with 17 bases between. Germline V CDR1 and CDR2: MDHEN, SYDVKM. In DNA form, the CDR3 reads TGTGCCAGCACCATACAGGGTGGGAAGACTGAAGCTTTCTTT. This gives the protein CASTIQGGKTEAFF.

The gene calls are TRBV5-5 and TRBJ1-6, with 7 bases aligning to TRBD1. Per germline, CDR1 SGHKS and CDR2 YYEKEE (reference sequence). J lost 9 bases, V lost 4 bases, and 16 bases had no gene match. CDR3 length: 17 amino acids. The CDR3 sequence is CASSPTPPQGPGSPLHF. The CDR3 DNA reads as TGTGCCAGCAGCCCCACTCCACCACAGGGGCCCGGTTCACCCCTCCACTTT.

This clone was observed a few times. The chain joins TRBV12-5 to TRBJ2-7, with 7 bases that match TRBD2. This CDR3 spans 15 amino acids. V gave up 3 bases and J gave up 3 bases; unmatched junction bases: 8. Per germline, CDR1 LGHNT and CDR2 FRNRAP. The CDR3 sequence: CASGLSIAGGYEQYF. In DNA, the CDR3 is TGTGCTAGTGGTTTATCTATAGCGGGTGGCTACGAGCAGTACTTC.

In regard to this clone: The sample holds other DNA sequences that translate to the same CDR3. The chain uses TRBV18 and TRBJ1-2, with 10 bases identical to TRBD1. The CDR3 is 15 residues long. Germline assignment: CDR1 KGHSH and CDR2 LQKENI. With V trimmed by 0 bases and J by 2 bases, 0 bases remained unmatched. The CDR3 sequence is CASSPPGQGNYGYTF. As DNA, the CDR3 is TGTGCCAGCTCACCACCGGGACAGGGGAACTATGGCTACACCTTC.

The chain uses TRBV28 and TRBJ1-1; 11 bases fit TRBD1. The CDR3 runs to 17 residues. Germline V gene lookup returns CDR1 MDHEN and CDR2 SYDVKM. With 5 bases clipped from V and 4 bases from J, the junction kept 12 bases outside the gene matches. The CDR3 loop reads CASSPLGQGALGTEAFF. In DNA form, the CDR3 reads TGTGCCAGCAGTCCCTTAGGACAGGGGGCTTTGGGCACTGAAGCTTTCTTT.

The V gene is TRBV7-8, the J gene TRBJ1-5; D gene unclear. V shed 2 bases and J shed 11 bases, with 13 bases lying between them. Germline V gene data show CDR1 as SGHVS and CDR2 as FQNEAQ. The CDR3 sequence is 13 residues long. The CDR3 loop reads CASSLRYQGAQHF. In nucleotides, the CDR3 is TGTGCCAGCAGCTTAAGGTACCAAGGAGCCCAGCATTTT. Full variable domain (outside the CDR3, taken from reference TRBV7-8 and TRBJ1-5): GAGVSQSPRYKVAKRGQDVALRCDPISGHVSLFWYQQALGQGPEFLTYFQNEAQLDKSGLPSDRFFAERPEGSVSTLKIQRTQQEDSAVYLCASSLRYQGAQHFGDGTRLSIL.

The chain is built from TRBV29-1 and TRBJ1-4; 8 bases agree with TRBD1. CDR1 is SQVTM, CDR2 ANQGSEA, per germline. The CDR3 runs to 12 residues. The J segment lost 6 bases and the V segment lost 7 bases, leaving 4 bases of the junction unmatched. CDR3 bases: TGCAGCGCCTACAGGGGGGATGAAAAACTGTTTTTT. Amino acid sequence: CSAYRGDEKLFF.

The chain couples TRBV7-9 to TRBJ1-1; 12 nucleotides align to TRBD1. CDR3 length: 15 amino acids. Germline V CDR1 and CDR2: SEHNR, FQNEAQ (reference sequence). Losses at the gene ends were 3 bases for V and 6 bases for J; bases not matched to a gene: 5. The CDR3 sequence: CASSFWGTGGSEAFF. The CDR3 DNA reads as TGTGCCAGCAGCTTTTGGGGGACAGGGGGCTCTGAAGCTTTCTTT. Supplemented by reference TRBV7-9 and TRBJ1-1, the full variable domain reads DTGVSQNPRHKITKRGQNVTFRCDPISEHNRLYWYRQTLGQGPEFLTYFQNEAQLEKSRLLSDRFSAERPKGSFSTLEIQRTEQGDSAMYLCASSFWGTGGSEAFFGQGTRLTVV.

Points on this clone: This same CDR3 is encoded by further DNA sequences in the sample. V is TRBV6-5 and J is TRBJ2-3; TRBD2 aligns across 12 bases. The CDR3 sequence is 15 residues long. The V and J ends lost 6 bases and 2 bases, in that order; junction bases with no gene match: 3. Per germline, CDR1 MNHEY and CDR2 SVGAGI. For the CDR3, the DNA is TGTGCCAGCAGAAGACTAGCGGGGGTCACAGATACGCAGTATTTT. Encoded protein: CASRRLAGVTDTQYF.

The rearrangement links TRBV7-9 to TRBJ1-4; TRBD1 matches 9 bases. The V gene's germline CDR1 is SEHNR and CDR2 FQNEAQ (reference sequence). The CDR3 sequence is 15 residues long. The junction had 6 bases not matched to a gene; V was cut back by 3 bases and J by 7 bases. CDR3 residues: CASSLGGQGTEKLFF. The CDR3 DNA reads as TGTGCCAGCAGCTTGGGGGGACAGGGTACTGAAAAACTGTTTTTT. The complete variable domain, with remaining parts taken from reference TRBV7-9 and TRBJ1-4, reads DTGVSQNPRHKITKRGQNVTFRCDPISEHNRLYWYRQTLGQGPEFLTYFQNEAQLEKSRLLSDRFSAERPKGSFSTLEIQRTEQGDSAMYLCASSLGGQGTEKLFFGSGTQLSVL.

Here the CDR3 DNA reads TGTGCCAGCAGCTCCCCTAGGGGGGGCGGTAGTCTTGTCCTGACTTTC. Protein sequence: CASSSPRGGGSLVLTF. The gene calls are TRBV9 and TRBJ2-6; possibly TRBD2 for D (7 bases). Germline V lookup: CDR1 SGDLS, CDR2 YYNGEE. Trimming pared 4 bases from V and 13 bases from J, leaving 24 bases between. The CDR3 is 16 residues long. Supplemented by reference TRBV9 and TRBJ2-6, the full variable domain reads DSGVTQTPKHLITATGQRVTLRCSPRSGDLSVYWYQQSLDQGLQFLIQYYNGEERAKGNILERFSAQQFPDLHSELNLSSLELGDSALYFCASSSPRGGGSLVLTFGAGSRLTVL.

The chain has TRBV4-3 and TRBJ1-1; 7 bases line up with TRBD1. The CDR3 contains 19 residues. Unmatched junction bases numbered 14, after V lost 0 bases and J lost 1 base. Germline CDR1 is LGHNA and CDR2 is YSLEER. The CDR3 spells CASSQDLGGQATRNTEAFF. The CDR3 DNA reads TGCGCCAGCAGCCAAGATTTGGGAGGACAGGCCACCCGGAACACTGAAGCTTTCTTT.

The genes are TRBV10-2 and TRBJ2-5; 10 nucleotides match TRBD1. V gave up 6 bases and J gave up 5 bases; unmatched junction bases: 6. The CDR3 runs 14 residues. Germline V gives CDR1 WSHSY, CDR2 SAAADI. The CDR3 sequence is CASRPGQGRETQYF. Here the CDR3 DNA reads TGCGCCAGCAGACCGGGACAGGGGAGGGAGACCCAGTACTTC.

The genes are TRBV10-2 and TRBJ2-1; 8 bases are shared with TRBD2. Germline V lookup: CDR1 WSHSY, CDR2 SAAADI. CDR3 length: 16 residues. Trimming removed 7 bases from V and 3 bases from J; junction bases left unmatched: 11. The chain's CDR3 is CASTPGREEGYNEQFF. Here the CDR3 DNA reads TGCGCCAGCACGCCCGGGCGGGAGGAGGGCTACAATGAGCAGTTCTTC.

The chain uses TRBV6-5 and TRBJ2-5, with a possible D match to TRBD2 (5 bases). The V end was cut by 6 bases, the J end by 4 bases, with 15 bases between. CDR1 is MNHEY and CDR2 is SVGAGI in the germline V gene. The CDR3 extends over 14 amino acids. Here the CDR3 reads CASSSGLAAETQYF. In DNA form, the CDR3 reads TGTGCCAGCAGCTCTGGGCTAGCCGCAGAGACCCAGTACTTC.

The CDR3, as DNA: TGTGCCACCAGCGGCCTGGGACAGGGGGCAAATGAGCAGTTCTTC. Its protein product is CATSGLGQGANEQFF. The V call is TRBV24-1, the J call TRBJ2-1; 12 bases agree with TRBD1. V dropped 7 bases and J dropped 7; count of bases not matched to a gene: 7. Germline V gives CDR1 KGHDR, CDR2 SFDVKD. This CDR3 is built from 15 residues.

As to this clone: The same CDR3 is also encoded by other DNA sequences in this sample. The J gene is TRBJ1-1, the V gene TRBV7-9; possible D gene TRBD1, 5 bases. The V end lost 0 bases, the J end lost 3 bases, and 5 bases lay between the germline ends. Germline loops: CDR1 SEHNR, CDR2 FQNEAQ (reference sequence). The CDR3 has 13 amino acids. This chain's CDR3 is CASSLAGDTEAFF. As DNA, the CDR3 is TGTGCCAGCAGCTTAGCAGGGGACACTGAAGCTTTCTTT.